Given below is one TCR beta chain in context. Its antigen is undetermined. These data come from a study of Graves' ophthalmopathy and Graves' hyperthyroidism. Study-wide background: No treatment had been given when peripheral blood was collected at initial diagnosis. Study-wide results and limits: Blood shared most expanded thyroid clonotypes above 0.001 frequency.

Amplification of TCR beta CDR3 regions used RNA transcripts. First-round RT-PCR employed HTBI primers, with a second-round multiplex PCR after it. TCRdb re-called the multiplex PCR reads with MiXCR, one entry per CDR3 protein. This table holds tens of thousands of distinct CDR3 sequences, approximately 52% found once. From germline, CDR1 is SGHAT and CDR2 FQNNGV. The CDR3 has 14 amino acids. The trim removed 1 base at V and 3 bases at J, leaving 2 bases unmatched. Ophthalmopathy was moderately-to-severely active, CAS at least 3, NOSPECS at least 4, lasting under 3 months. Exclusion covered patients with other autoimmune diseases or uncontrolled infections (as well as pregnancy or lactation).

V and J are TRBV11-2 and TRBJ2-7, with 8 bases fitting TRBD2. This TCR was sampled from an adult man with Graves' ophthalmopathy. Sequencing used peripheral blood. Here the CDR3 reads CASSLVTSGYEQYF. In DNA, the CDR3 is TGTGCCAGCAGCTTAGTTACTAGCGGCTACGAGCAGTACTTC.